These T cell receptor beta chains were read from a single sample in a study of blood T cell repertoires in COVID-19. Measured with immunoSEQ multiplex PCR; TCRdb has only the in-frame clones, and not every one. The sample contains around 180,000 clones, about 85% of which appear only once. Source material: peripheral blood. The receptor source for this set is a person aged 65 to 85 with COVID-19, enrolled during active disease. Both conserved end residues are part of each CDR3.

v_call,j_call,cdr3_aa
TRBV5-1,TRBJ2-7,CASSGGTYSSYEQYF
TRBV20-1,TRBJ1-1,CSASWAGGTEAFF
TRBV4-1,TRBJ1-2,CASSQGPDSFGYTF
TRBV6-1,TRBJ2-7,CASRSTGENYEQYF
TRBV19,TRBJ1-4,CASSPTGAAREKLFF
TRBV7-2,TRBJ2-7,CASSPGGAGSYEQYF
TRBV18,TRBJ1-6,CASSQPGTDFNSPLHF
TRBV3-1/TRBV3-2,TRBJ2-1,CASSQDFQGARNEQFF
TRBV7-9,TRBJ2-3,CASSLGASGSGGTQYF
TRBV28,TRBJ2-1,CASRDALAGEQFF
TRBV19,TRBJ2-5,CASSFGLAETQYF
TRBV19,TRBJ1-1,CASKFDGQGGHTEAFF
TRBV7-8,TRBJ1-5,CASSQDSPNQPQHF
TRBV6-5,TRBJ1-5,CATGRRKGQPQHF
TRBV4-1,TRBJ2-3,CASSRPRSGASTDTQYF
TRBV6-5,TRBJ1-6,CASSRQGNSPLHF
TRBV5-1,TRBJ1-2,CASSSETGGYYGYTF
TRBV2,TRBJ1-1,CASKPIPGGAIEAFF
TRBV6-5,TRBJ2-7,CASSYSGESYEQYF
TRBV15,TRBJ1-1,CATSPRVGMGTEAFF
TRBV7-2,TRBJ2-7,CASSPMGGGGSYEQYF
TRBV6-2/TRBV6-3,TRBJ2-5,CASSYSVASKETQYF
TRBV23-1,TRBJ2-1,CARAWRDGNNEQFF
TRBV5-4,TRBJ2-7,CASTSQTSGSYEQYF
TRBV7-2,TRBJ2-7,CASSHNPGQGYEQYF
TRBV7-9,TRBJ1-4,CAGSSLSGNEKLFF
TRBV15,TRBJ1-4,CATNRDRRIEKLFF
TRBV3-1/TRBV3-2,TRBJ2-2,CASSQVRGPTGELFF
TRBV28,TRBJ2-2,CASSLTLAGELFF
TRBV6-5,TRBJ1-6,CASTRVFDNSPLHF
TRBV6-6,TRBJ1-2,CATRAYRDGYTF
TRBV25-1,TRBJ2-3,CASNRGGPGTDTQYF
TRBV6-5,TRBJ1-2,CASSYSRGEGYGYTF
TRBV19,TRBJ1-1,CASSGAENTEAFF
TRBV18,TRBJ1-3,CASSYSSMVRSFSGNTIYF
TRBV6-5,TRBJ1-6,CASSYPPGQGHSPLHF
TRBV5-8,TRBJ2-3,CASSSTGTGTFTDTQYF
TRBV7-6,TRBJ2-5,CASSLVLAGGGQETQYF
TRBV30,TRBJ1-6,CAWEPGTNGSPLHF
TRBV11-3,TRBJ2-7,CASSPQTSGSNEQYF
TRBV5-1,TRBJ1-2,CASSSTGTNYGYTF
TRBV28,TRBJ1-2,CASSPWNPGQRYGYTF
TRBV19,TRBJ2-5,CATTGTSGSLKTQYF
TRBV2,TRBJ2-5,CASSALVGQETQYF
TRBV7-3,TRBJ2-3,CASSSGTSGHHTDTQYF
TRBV5-6,TRBJ1-5,CASSLFTGNQPQHF
TRBV28,TRBJ2-3,CASSLLGAGTDTQYF
TRBV19,TRBJ2-1,CASSIFQGNYNEQFF
TRBV3-1/TRBV3-2,TRBJ2-1,CASRSSGGPQDEQFF
TRBV5-1,TRBJ2-5,CASSLNLGETQYF
TRBV7-2,TRBJ2-2,CASSFRGLGTGELFF
TRBV18,TRBJ1-5,CASSPGPQRNQPQHF
TRBV7-2,TRBJ1-6,CASSLDRVFSPLHF